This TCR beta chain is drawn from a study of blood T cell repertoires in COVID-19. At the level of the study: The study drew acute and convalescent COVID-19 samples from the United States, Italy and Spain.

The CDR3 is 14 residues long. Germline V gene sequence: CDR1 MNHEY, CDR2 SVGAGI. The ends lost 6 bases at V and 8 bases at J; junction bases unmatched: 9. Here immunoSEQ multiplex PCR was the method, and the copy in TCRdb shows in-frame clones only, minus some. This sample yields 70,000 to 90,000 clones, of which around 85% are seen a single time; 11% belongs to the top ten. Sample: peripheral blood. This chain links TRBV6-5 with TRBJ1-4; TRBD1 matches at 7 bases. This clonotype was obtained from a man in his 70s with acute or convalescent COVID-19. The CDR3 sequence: CASRSGDRREKLFF. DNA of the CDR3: TGTGCCAGCAGATCCGGGGACAGAAGGGAAAAACTGTTTTTT.